These T cell receptor beta chains were read from a single sample in a study of STAT5B mutations in CD4+ large granular lymphocyte leukemia. The assay was immunoSEQ multiplex PCR, and TCRdb's table has in-frame clones only and misses some. The profile shows 40,000 to 45,000 clones, approximately 84% of them singletons. Sequencing was done on a sample of CD4+ T cells from blood buffy coats. These receptors all come from a human donor in good health. CDR3s include the opening cysteine and the closing phenylalanine or tryptophan. The D gene is left open where the match is weak. Only part of the rows carry a size: once, few, many, or a class if the clone is expanded.

J gene	D gene	V gene	clone size	CDR3 DNA	CDR3 protein
TRBJ2-7	-	TRBV10-3	-	TGTGCCATCAGTGGGGGGCAAGCGGGGTCCTACGAGCAGTACTTC	CAISGGQAGSYEQYF
TRBJ1-3	TRBD1	TRBV30	-	TGTGCCTGGAGCGCATGGGACAGGTCAAACACCATATATTTT	CAWSAWDRSNTIYF
TRBJ1-2	-	TRBV30	-	TGTGCCTGGAGAGAGGGAGTTAACTATGGCTACACCTTC	CAWREGVNYGYTF
TRBJ2-3	TRBD1	TRBV5-8	-	TGTGCCAGCAGCTTGGGGACAGGGGTGGGAGATACGCAGTATTTT	CASSLGTGVGDTQYF
TRBJ2-3	TRBD1	TRBV2	-	TGTGCCAGCAGTGCGCCGGGACAGGGAATCACAGATACGCAGTATTTT	CASSAPGQGITDTQYF
TRBJ1-1	TRBD1	TRBV4-2	-	TGTGCCAGCAGCCCCCAGACAGGGCAGAACACTGAAGCTTTCTTT	CASSPQTGQNTEAFF
TRBJ2-5	TRBD1	TRBV7-2	once	TGTGCCAGCGACAGGGGGCGAGAGACCCAGTACTTC	CASDRGRETQYF
TRBJ1-5	TRBD1	TRBV30	-	TGTGCCTGGAGTGGACAGGGAGGTCAGCCCCAGCATTTT	CAWSGQGGQPQHF
TRBJ2-5	TRBD1	TRBV7-3	-	TGTGCCAGCAGCCCAAACCCGGGACAGCCAGGAGAGACCCAGTACTTC	CASSPNPGQPGETQYF
TRBJ1-4	TRBD1	TRBV7-9	-	TGTGCCAGCAGCTTCGTACAGGGGGCGGGTGAAAAACTGTTTTTT	CASSFVQGAGEKLFF
TRBJ2-3	TRBD2	TRBV11-2	-	TGTGCCAGCAGCCGCGGGGGGTCAAGAACAGATACGCAGTATTTT	CASSRGGSRTDTQYF
TRBJ1-1	-	TRBV30	few	TGTGCCTGGCAAGGCGGGCCAGGGGCTGAAGCTTTCTTT	CAWQGGPGAEAFF
TRBJ2-1	-	TRBV19	few	TGTGCCAGTAGTATAGATCCAGGGCGGGATGAGCAGTTCTTC	CASSIDPGRDEQFF
TRBJ2-1	-	TRBV18	-	TGTGCCAGCTCACTACGGGACGACCGCTCCTACAATGAGCAGTTCTTC	CASSLRDDRSYNEQFF
TRBJ2-1	TRBD2	TRBV9	-	TGTGCCAGCAGCATTCGAGCGGGAGACCGTTACAATGAGCAGTTCTTC	CASSIRAGDRYNEQFF
TRBJ1-1	-	TRBV29-1	-	TGCAGCGTCCGACAGCCGGGTGAAGCTTTCTTT	CSVRQPGEAFF
TRBJ1-2	-	TRBV19	-	TGTGCCAGTAGTATTTGGAGCAGTTCTAACTATGGCTACACCTTC	CASSIWSSSNYGYTF
TRBJ2-5	-	TRBV6-5	-	TGTGCCAGCTGGACAGCTACCCAAGAGACCCAGTACTTC	CASWTATQETQYF
TRBJ1-1	-	TRBV10-3	-	TGTGCCATCAAGGCAGGGAACACTGAAGCTTTCTTT	CAIKAGNTEAFF
TRBJ2-2	-	TRBV6-5	-	TGTGCCAGCAGTTACTCGGGTACCGGGGAGCTGTTTTTT	CASSYSGTGELFF
TRBJ2-5	TRBD2	TRBV11-2	-	TGTGCCAGCAGCTTGGGACTAGCGGGGGGTTTTGAGACCCAGTACTTC	CASSLGLAGGFETQYF
TRBJ2-5	-	TRBV4-2	-	TGTGCCAGCAGCCAAGATCCGAGCTCAGGGGAAGAGACCCAGTACTTC	CASSQDPSSGEETQYF
TRBJ2-5	TRBD1	TRBV7-2	-	TGTGCCAGCAGCTTAGCCGTATTTCAATCCTGGACAGGGGGGGCGGAGACCCAGTACTTC	CASSLAVFQSWTGGAETQYF
TRBJ1-1	-	TRBV18	-	TGTGCCAGCTCACCACTTGAGGGCGAGAGCACTGAAGCTTTCTTT	CASSPLEGESTEAFF
TRBJ2-2	-	TRBV30	-	TGTGCCTGGAGTGCCAAGAACACCGGGGAGCTGTTTTTT	CAWSAKNTGELFF
TRBJ1-2	-	TRBV18	few	TGTGCCAGCTCACCACCGGAGGGATCAGGCTATGGCTACACCTTC	CASSPPEGSGYGYTF
TRBJ1-2	-	TRBV6-1	-	TGTGCCAGCAGCCCTGTTTTGCGGGGCTACACCTTC	CASSPVLRGYTF
TRBJ2-5	TRBD2	TRBV10-1	-	TGCGCCAGCAGTGAGTTTTCTAGCGGCAAAGAGACCCAGTACTTC	CASSEFSSGKETQYF
TRBJ2-3	TRBD2	TRBV7-9	-	TGTGCCAGCAGCTCCAGAATAGCGGGGGGGGAGTTGGGCACAGATACGCAGTATTTT	CASSSRIAGGELGTDTQYF
TRBJ2-7	-	TRBV11-2	-	TGTGCCAGCAGCTTAGCGTGGAGGGAGCAGTACTTC	CASSLAWREQYF
TRBJ2-2	-	TRBV9	-	TGTGCCAGCAGCCCCCGAGGCAAAGGGACCGGGGAGCTGTTTTTT	CASSPRGKGTGELFF
TRBJ1-1	-	TRBV7-2	-	TGTGCCAGCAGCTTTACGGACGGATACACTGAAGCTTTCTTT	CASSFTDGYTEAFF
TRBJ2-1	TRBD2	TRBV19	-	TGTGCCTCTGGGGGGACTAGCGGGTCTTACAATGAGCAGTTCTTC	CASGGTSGSYNEQFF
TRBJ2-5	-	TRBV28	once	TGTGCCAGCAGTTTAAGGATGTACCAAGAGACCCAGTACTTC	CASSLRMYQETQYF
TRBJ1-2	-	TRBV7-8	-	TGTGCCAGCAGCTTGCGGGTCTTCAACTATGGCTACACCTTC	CASSLRVFNYGYTF
TRBJ2-6	-	TRBV7-2	-	TGTGCCAGCACCTCGAGGGGGACCTCTGGGGCCAACGTCCTGACTTTC	CASTSRGTSGANVLTF
TRBJ1-2	-	TRBV28	few	TGTGCCAGCAGTTACCTTCGGACCTATGGCTACACCTTC	CASSYLRTYGYTF
TRBJ1-5	-	TRBV4-2	-	TGTGCCAGCAGCCAAGAAAGCAATCAGCCCCAGCATTTT	CASSQESNQPQHF
TRBJ1-5	-	TRBV18	-	TGTGCCAGCTCACCGGGGTCGGGCAATCAGCCCCAGCATTTT	CASSPGSGNQPQHF
TRBJ1-1	-	TRBV4-2	-	TGTGCCAGCAGCCAAGATTTGACGGAAATGAACACTGAAGCTTTCTTT	CASSQDLTEMNTEAFF
TRBJ1-2	TRBD1	TRBV7-8	-	TGTGCCAGCAGCTCGGGACAGGGGGGCTTCTTCTCTGGCTACACCTTC	CASSSGQGGFFSGYTF